This TCR beta chain comes out of a study of blood T cell repertoires in COVID-19. Study overall: Collection of acute and convalescent COVID-19 samples took place in the United States, Italy and Spain. From T cells, B-cell-depleted T cells, or PBMCs came the material, which was cDNA or gDNA.

Looked up from germline, CDR1 is SGHTA and CDR2 is FQGNSA. The CDR3 loop spans 18 amino acids. Trimming took 5 bases from V and 5 from J; bases not matched to a gene: 19. Authors' processing steps: Amplifying reference gene primers gave estimates of nucleated cell counts. The method was immunoSEQ multiplex PCR; TCRdb's version includes in-frame clones alone and lacks a portion of them. V, J and clone size reflect that table, while D and trimming were determined from the DNA. This table has approximately 200,000 clones, around 88% appearing once. V and J are TRBV7-2 and TRBJ2-5, with 8 bases fitting TRBD2. The sequence was obtained from a woman in her 30s with acute or convalescent COVID-19. The specimen was peripheral blood. CDR3 DNA sequence: TGTGCCAGCAGCGTAGGGGGACGCGTACTAGCGGCGGGGGAGACCCAGTACTTC. This translates into CASSVGGRVLAAGETQYF.